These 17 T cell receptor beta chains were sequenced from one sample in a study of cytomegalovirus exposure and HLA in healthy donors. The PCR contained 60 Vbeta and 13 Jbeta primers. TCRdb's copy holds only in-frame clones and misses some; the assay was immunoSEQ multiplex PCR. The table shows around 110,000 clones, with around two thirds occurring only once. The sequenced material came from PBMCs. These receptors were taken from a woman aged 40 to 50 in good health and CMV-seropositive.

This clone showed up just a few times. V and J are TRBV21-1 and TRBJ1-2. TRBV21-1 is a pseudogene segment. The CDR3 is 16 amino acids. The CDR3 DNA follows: TGTGCCAGCAGCAAATCAGACCGGACTCTTTACGGTGGCTACACCTTC. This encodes CASSKSDRTLYGGYTF.

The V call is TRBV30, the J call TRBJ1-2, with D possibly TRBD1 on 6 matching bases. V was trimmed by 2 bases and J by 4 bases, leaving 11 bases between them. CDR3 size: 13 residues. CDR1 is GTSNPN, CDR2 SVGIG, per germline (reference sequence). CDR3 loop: CAWSPQGIYGYTF. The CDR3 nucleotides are TGTGCCTGGAGTCCCCAGGGGATCTATGGCTACACCTTC.

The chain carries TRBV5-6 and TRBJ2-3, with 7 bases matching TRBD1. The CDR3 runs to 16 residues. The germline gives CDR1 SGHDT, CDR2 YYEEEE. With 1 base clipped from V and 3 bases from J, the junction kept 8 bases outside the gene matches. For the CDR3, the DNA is TGTGCCAGCAGCTTGTCCCCAGGGGGTATGACAGATACGCAGTATTTT. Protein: CASSLSPGGMTDTQYF.

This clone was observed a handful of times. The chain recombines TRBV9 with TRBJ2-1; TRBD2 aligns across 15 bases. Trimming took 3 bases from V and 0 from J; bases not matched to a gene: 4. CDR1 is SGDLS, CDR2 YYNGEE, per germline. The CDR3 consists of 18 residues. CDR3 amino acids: CASSAGLAGGDSYNEQFF. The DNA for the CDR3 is TGTGCCAGCAGCGCAGGACTAGCGGGAGGGGACTCCTACAATGAGCAGTTCTTC.

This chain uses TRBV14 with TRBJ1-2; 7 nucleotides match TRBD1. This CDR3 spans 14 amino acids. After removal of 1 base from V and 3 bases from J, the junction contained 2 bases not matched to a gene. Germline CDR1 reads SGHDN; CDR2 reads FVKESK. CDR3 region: CASSQGGTDYGYTF. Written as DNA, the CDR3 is TGTGCCAGCAGCCAAGGTGGGACAGACTATGGCTACACCTTC.

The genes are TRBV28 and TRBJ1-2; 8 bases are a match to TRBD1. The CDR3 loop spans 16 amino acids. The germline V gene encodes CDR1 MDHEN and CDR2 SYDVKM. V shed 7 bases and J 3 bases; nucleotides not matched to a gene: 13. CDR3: CASTRSRAGGDYGYTF. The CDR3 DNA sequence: TGTGCCAGCACTCGGAGTAGGGCAGGGGGCGACTATGGCTACACCTTC.

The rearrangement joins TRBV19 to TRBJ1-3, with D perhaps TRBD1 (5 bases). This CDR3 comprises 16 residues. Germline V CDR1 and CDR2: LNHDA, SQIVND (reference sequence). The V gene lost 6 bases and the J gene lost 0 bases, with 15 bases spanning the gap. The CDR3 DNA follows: TGTGCCAGTAGGATAAAAGGACATCTCTCTGGAAACACCATATATTTT. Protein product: CASRIKGHLSGNTIYF.

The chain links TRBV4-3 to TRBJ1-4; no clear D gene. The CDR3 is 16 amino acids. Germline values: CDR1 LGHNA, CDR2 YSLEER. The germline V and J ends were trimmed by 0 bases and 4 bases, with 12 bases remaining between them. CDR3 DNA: TGCGCCAGCAGCCAAGATCTCTCGCGGGGTAATGAAAAACTGTTTTTT. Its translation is CASSQDLSRGNEKLFF.

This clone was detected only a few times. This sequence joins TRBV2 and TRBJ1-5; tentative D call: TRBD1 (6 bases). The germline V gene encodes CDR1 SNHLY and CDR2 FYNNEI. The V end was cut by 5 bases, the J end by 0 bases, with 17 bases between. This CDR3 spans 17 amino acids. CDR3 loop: CASSRGQQIRSNQPQHF. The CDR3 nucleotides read TGTGCCAGCAGTAGAGGACAGCAAATACGTAGCAATCAGCCCCAGCATTTT. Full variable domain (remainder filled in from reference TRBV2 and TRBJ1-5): EPEVTQTPSHQVTQMGQEVILRCVPISNHLYFYWYRQILGQKVEFLVSFYNNEISEKSEIFDDQFSVERPDGSNFTLKIRSTKLEDSAMYFCASSRGQQIRSNQPQHFGDGTRLSIL.

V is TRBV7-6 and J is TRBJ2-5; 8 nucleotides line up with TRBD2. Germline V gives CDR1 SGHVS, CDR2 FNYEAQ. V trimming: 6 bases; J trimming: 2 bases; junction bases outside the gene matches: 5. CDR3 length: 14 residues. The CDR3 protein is CASSASGLQETQYF. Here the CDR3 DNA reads TGTGCCAGCAGTGCTAGCGGGCTACAAGAGACCCAGTACTTC.

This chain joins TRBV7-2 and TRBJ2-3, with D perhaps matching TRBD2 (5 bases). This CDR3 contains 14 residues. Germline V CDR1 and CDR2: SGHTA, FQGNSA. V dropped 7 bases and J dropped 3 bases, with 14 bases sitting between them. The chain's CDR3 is CASTREAETDTQYF. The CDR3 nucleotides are TGTGCCAGCACCCGGGAAGCGGAAACAGATACGCAGTATTTT.

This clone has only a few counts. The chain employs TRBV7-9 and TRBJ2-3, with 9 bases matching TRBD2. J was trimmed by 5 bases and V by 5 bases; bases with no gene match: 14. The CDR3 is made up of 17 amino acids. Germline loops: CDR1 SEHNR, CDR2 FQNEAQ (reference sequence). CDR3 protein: CASSLRLAVGFGDTQYF. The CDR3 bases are TGTGCCAGCAGCCTCCGACTAGCGGTTGGGTTCGGAGATACGCAGTATTTT.

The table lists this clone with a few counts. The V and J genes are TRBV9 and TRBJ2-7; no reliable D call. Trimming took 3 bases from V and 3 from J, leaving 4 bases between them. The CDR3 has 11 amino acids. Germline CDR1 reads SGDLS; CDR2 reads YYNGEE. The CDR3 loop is CASSAYYEQYF. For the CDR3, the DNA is TGTGCCAGCAGCGCCTACTACGAGCAGTACTTC. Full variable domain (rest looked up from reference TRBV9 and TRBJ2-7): DSGVTQTPKHLITATGQRVTLRCSPRSGDLSVYWYQQSLDQGLQFLIQYYNGEERAKGNILERFSAQQFPDLHSELNLSSLELGDSALYFCASSAYYEQYFGPGTRLTVT.

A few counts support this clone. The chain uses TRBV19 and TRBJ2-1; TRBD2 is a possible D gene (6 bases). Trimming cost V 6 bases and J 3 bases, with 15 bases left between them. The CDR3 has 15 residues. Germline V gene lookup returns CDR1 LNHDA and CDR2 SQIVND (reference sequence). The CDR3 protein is CASSRGLWGYNEQFF. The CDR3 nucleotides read TGTGCCAGTAGCCGGGGACTTTGGGGCTACAATGAGCAGTTCTTC.

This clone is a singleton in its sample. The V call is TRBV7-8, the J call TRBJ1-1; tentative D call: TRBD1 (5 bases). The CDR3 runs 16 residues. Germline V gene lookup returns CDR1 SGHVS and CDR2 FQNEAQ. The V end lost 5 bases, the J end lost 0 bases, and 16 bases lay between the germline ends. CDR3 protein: CASSPTTGAMNTEAFF. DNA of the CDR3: TGTGCCAGCAGCCCAACCACAGGAGCAATGAACACTGAAGCTTTCTTT.

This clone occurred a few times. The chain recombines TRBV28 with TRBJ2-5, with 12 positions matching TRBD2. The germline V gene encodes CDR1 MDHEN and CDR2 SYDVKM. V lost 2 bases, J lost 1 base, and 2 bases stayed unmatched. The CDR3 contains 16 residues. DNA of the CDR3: TGTGCCAGCAGTTTAACTAGCGGGAGGTCCCAAGAGACCCAGTACTTC. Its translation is CASSLTSGRSQETQYF.

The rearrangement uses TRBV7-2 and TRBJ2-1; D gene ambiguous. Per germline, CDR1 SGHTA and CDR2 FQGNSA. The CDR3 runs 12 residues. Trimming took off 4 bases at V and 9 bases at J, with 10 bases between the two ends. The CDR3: CASSSIGVEQFF. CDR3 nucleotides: TGTGCCAGCAGCTCCATAGGAGTTGAGCAGTTCTTC.